Following are 3 T cell receptor beta chains from one sample sequenced in a study of blood T cell repertoires in COVID-19. Profiled with immunoSEQ multiplex PCR; TCRdb holds only in-frame clones, not every one. Found here are some 78,000 clones, around 90% of them singletons; the top ten hold around 1%. The sequenced sample was peripheral blood. All receptors come from a woman aged 45-65 years in a cohort sampled during active COVID-19.

The rearrangement links TRBV18 to TRBJ1-1; maybe TRBD1 (5 bases). This CDR3 is built from 14 residues. V lost 3 bases, J lost 1 base, and 9 bases lay in between. Germline V lookup: CDR1 KGHSH, CDR2 LQKENI. DNA for the CDR3: TGTGCCAGCTCACCCAGACAGACGAACACTGAAGCTTTCTTT. It is translated as CASSPRQTNTEAFF.

The CDR3 is CASSLGQGEQYF. CDR3 nucleotide sequence: TGTGCCAGCTCCCTCGGACAGGGCGAGCAGTACTTC. The chain carries TRBV18 and TRBJ2-7, with 8 bases identical to TRBD1. Germline values: CDR1 KGHSH, CDR2 LQKENI. V was clipped by 6 bases and J by 6 bases; unmatched bases: 4. The CDR3 spans 12 residues.

The chain links TRBV14 to TRBJ1-1; D may be TRBD1 (5 bases). Germline CDR1 is SGHDN and CDR2 is FVKESK. V was cut by 0 bases and J by 3 bases, with 17 bases left in between. The CDR3 is 17 residues long. CDR3 sequence reads: CASSQDIWGGGDTEAFF. The DNA of the CDR3 is TGTGCCAGCAGCCAAGATATATGGGGCGGGGGAGACACTGAAGCTTTCTTT.